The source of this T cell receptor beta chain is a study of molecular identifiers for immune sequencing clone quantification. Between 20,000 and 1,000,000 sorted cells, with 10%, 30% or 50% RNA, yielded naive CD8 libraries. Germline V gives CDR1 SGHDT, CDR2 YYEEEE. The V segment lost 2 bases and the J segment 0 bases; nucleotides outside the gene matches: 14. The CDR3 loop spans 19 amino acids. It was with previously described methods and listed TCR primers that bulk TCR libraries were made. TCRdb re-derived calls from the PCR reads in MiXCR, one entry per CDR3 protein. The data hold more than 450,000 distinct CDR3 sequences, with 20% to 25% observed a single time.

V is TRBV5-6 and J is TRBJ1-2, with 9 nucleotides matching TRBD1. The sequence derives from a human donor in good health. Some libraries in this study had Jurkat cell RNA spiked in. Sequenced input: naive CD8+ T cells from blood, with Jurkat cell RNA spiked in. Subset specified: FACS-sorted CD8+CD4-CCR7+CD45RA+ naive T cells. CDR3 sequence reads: CASSLTGQGRNVANYGYTF. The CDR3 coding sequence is TGTGCCAGCAGCTTAACGGGACAGGGAAGAAATGTAGCTAACTATGGCTACACCTTC. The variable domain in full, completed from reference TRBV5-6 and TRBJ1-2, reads DAGVTQSPTHLIKTRGQQVTLRCSPKSGHDTVSWYQQALGQGPQFIFQYYEEEERQRGNFPDRFSGHQFPNYSSELNVNALLLGDSALYLCASSLTGQGRNVANYGYTFGSGTRLTVV.